This TCR beta chain comes out of a study of OX40 agonist ivuxolimab in advanced cancers. Study at large: Checkpoint inhibitors had been given previously to over 30% of patients. Study results and limitations: The study found that CD8+ T cells averaged more expanded clones than CD4+. Dosing at 0.1 to 3.0 mg/kg was accompanied by clonal expansion of CD4+ and CD8+ blood T cells by week 6. Part of the nonresponder group also had normalized T-cell clonal expansion that was low.

Notes on this clone: Its antigen is currently unknown.

Generated by immunoSEQ multiplex PCR, the TCRdb table keeps only in-frame clones and is missing some. This sample has under 45,000 clones, with 75% to 85% found just once. Trimming pared 8 bases from V and 4 bases from J, leaving 14 bases between. The germline V gene encodes CDR1 SNHLY and CDR2 FYNNEI. CDR3 length equals 13 residues. The input for sequencing was CD4+ or CD8+ T cells sorted from blood, taken in a trial of the OX40 agonist ivuxolimab. The receptor's source is an adult with an advanced solid tumor such as melanoma, head and neck, liver or kidney cancer. The V gene is TRBV2, the J gene TRBJ1-2, with D perhaps matching TRBD1 (6 bases). The CDR3 DNA reads TGTGCCAGCCACAGGGTTGAGGGCTATGGCTACACCTTC. Translation gives CASHRVEGYGYTF.